This T cell receptor (beta chain) is drawn from a study of CD8 T cells in ankylosing spondylitis. Whole-study results and caveats: A TCR beta motif of fewer than 10 highly homologous variants seemed to mark ankylosing spondylitis blood. CD8+ cells made up the disease-linked clones, which were relatively rare in peripheral blood.

TCRdb itself ran the 5' RACE reads through MiXCR, one entry per CDR3 protein. This sample has 290,000 or so distinct CDR3 sequences, with roughly 20% found just once. On this clonotype: The antigen remains unidentified.

Germline CDR1 and CDR2: SGHTA and FQGNSA. The length of the CDR3 is 13 residues. V was trimmed by 1 base and J by 3 bases, leaving 7 bases between them. The receptor's source is a female donor with ankylosing spondylitis or in good health (not recorded which). The chain links TRBV7-2 to TRBJ2-7, with a tentative D call TRBD2 (5 bases). Sequences were obtained from blood, either unsorted or a sorted T cell fraction (not recorded which). The CDR3 is CASSLEGGYEQYF. For the CDR3, the DNA is TGTGCCAGCAGCTTAGAAGGAGGCTACGAGCAGTACTTC.